The following is a T cell receptor beta chain sequence with its context. Its antigen is not known. This record comes from a study of cytomegalovirus exposure and HLA in healthy donors. The protocol was immunoSEQ multiplex PCR, while the TCRdb copy is restricted to in-frame clones and leaves out a portion. The sample has some 98,000 clones; around nine tenths are singletons. CDR1 and CDR2 (germline): SGHRS, YFSETQ. CDR3 length equals 16 residues. The trim removed 4 bases at V and 8 bases at J, leaving 15 bases unmatched. Study conclusions and caveats: Most TCR sequences showed up rarely, but some public TCRs showed up in many donors. The study listed roughly 160 cytomegalovirus-associated TCR beta chains. According to a later analysis, TCR clusters from the first cohort tended to co-occur in the roughly 110 validation repertoires.

The rearrangement links TRBV5-1 to TRBJ2-4; 7 bases map to TRBD2. The sequencing input was PBMCs. The origin of this receptor is a woman between 25 and 40 years old in good health and CMV-seronegative. In DNA form, the CDR3 reads TGCGCCAGCAGCCCTGAACTCAGCGGGGAATTCGACATTCAGTACTTC. This sequence encodes CASSPELSGEFDIQYF.